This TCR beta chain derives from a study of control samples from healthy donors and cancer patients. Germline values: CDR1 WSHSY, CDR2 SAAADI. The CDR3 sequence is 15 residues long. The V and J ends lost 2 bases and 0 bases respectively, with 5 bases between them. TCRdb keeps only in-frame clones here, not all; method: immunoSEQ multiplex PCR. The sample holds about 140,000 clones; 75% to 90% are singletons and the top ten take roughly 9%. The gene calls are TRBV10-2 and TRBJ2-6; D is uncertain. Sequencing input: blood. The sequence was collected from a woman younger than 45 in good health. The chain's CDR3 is CASSEASSGANVLTF. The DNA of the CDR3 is TGCGCCAGCAGTGAGGCGAGCTCTGGGGCCAACGTCCTGACTTTC.